The 3 T cell receptor beta chains given below trace back to one sample, sequenced in a study of cytomegalovirus exposure and HLA in healthy donors. Libraries were prepared by immunoSEQ multiplex PCR; TCRdb keeps only in-frame clonotypes and omits some of them. The table lists roughly 140,000 clones, about 88% of them singletons. The sequenced material came from PBMCs. The receptors originated from a woman between 18 and 29 years old in good health and CMV-seropositive.

This clone was counted once. The chain recombines TRBV5-1 with TRBJ2-3; possible D gene TRBD2, 7 bases. Per germline, CDR1 SGHRS and CDR2 YFSETQ. CDR3 size: 16 residues. Trimming shortened V by 2 bases and J by 0 bases, and 13 bases separated the two germline ends. CDR3 sequence reads: CASSLMGGGSTDTQYF. As DNA, the CDR3 is TGCGCCAGCAGCTTAATGGGAGGGGGGAGCACAGATACGCAGTATTTT.

The gene calls are TRBV6-4 and TRBJ2-1; 11 bases map to TRBD2. V trimming: 5 bases; J trimming: 7 bases; junction bases outside the gene matches: 7. The germline gives CDR1 MRHNA, CDR2 SNTAGT. The CDR3 has 15 amino acids. DNA for the CDR3: TGTGCCAGCAGTCCACTAGCGGGAGACATGAATGAGCAGTTCTTC. Protein sequence: CASSPLAGDMNEQFF.

The V gene is TRBV2, the J gene TRBJ2-3, with D tentatively TRBD2 (6 bases). The CDR3 extends over 14 amino acids. V was clipped by 4 bases and J by 1 base, with 9 bases between them. Germline V lookup: CDR1 SNHLY, CDR2 FYNNEI. The CDR3 reads CASSVEGGTDTQYF. In DNA, the CDR3 is TGTGCCAGCAGTGTGGAGGGCGGCACAGATACGCAGTATTTT.